The next 26 T cell receptor beta chains were all read from a single sample in a study of T-cell memory formation after mild COVID-19. TCRdb re-called the 5' RACE reads through MiXCR, storing one row per CDR3 protein. This table holds under 250,000 distinct CDR3 sequences, around 25% found once. Material: PBMCs or a T cell subset sorted from them (not recorded which). All receptors derive from an adult woman who had mild COVID-19 (a few samples of this study predate the infection). Cell type and time point are not known.

The chain uses TRBV6-6 and TRBJ2-2; maybe TRBD2 (6 bases). The CDR3 sequence is 18 residues long. CDR1 MNHNY and CDR2 SVGAGI come from the germline V gene (reference sequence). Trimming stripped 4 bases from V and 6 bases from J, with 24 bases between. The chain's CDR3 is CASSSWGDRRAVAGELFF. CDR3 DNA sequence: TGTGCCAGCAGTTCCTGGGGGGATAGAAGGGCGGTGGCCGGGGAGCTGTTTTTT.

This clonotype was detected ten times or more. The chain couples TRBV5-1 to TRBJ1-1, with 9 bases identical to TRBD1. Germline loops: CDR1 SGHRS, CDR2 YFSETQ. With V trimmed by 4 bases and J by 10 bases, 11 bases remained unmatched. This CDR3 contains 14 residues. Written as DNA, the CDR3 is TGCGCCAGCAGCGCCTCCCCGGGACAGGGTGTAGCTTTCTTT. Residues: CASSASPGQGVAFF.

The rearrangement uses TRBV5-5 and TRBJ2-3, with TRBD1 identical over 7 bases. CDR1 is SGHKS and CDR2 is YYEKEE in the germline V gene (reference sequence). The CDR3 sequence is 16 residues long. V lost 0 bases to trimming and J lost 2 bases; unmatched junction nucleotides: 6. The CDR3 is CASSLDTGQLTDTQYF. The CDR3 DNA is TGTGCCAGCAGCTTGGATACGGGACAGCTCACAGATACGCAGTATTTT.

V gene TRBV24-1 combines with J gene TRBJ2-6; the D gene is possibly TRBD1 (5 bases). The CDR3 covers 13 residues. Germline assignment: CDR1 KGHDR and CDR2 SFDVKD. This CDR3 reads CASQGSGANVLTF. CDR3 nucleotides: TGTGCTTCTCAGGGCTCTGGGGCCAACGTCCTGACTTTC.

V usage is TRBV12-3 or TRBV12-4 and J usage is TRBJ2-7; possibly TRBD1 for D (6 bases). The V gene lost 5 bases and the J gene lost 0 bases, with 20 bases spanning the gap. The CDR3 sequence is 17 residues long. CDR3 in amino acids: CASSPGGGEGLSYEQYF. The CDR3, as DNA: TGTGCCAGCAGTCCTGGTGGGGGCGAAGGTCTCTCCTACGAGCAGTACTTC.

The chain has TRBV21-1 and TRBJ2-2; the D call TRBD2 from the table was never checked on the DNA. TRBV21-1 is described as a pseudogene. The CDR3 extends over 14 amino acids. CDR3 nucleotides: TGTGCCAGCATCGGAAGGGCAGACACCGGGGAGCTGTTTTTT. Translated, it gives CASIGRADTGELFF.

The chain has TRBV24-1 and TRBJ2-3; D is ambiguous. Germline loops: CDR1 KGHDR, CDR2 SFDVKD. Deletions cut 6 bases from V and 3 bases from J, with 6 bases between. This CDR3 spans 12 amino acids. The CDR3 DNA follows: TGTGCCACCAGTATGGTGACAGATACGCAGTATTTT. Encoded protein: CATSMVTDTQYF.

This clonotype was picked up a small number of times. The chain combines TRBV9 with TRBJ2-7; the match to TRBD1 covers 7 bases. The germline V gene encodes CDR1 SGDLS and CDR2 YYNGEE. This CDR3 spans 16 amino acids. Losses at the gene ends were 3 bases for V and 5 bases for J; bases not matched to a gene: 14. In nucleotides, the CDR3 is TGTGCCAGCAGCGAGAGCCCCGGGACAGCGTATAACGAGCAGTACTTC. Translation: CASSESPGTAYNEQYF.

The chain joins TRBV6-4 to TRBJ2-3; TRBD2 aligns across 7 bases. Germline CDR1 MRHNA, CDR2 SNTAGT. The CDR3 is made up of 16 amino acids. Trimming removed 0 bases from V and 2 bases from J; junction bases left unmatched: 5. CDR3 amino acids: CASSDSPSGNTDTQYF. CDR3 coding DNA: TGTGCCAGCAGTGACTCTCCAAGCGGGAACACAGATACGCAGTATTTT.

The chain combines TRBV29-1 with TRBJ1-2; no clear D gene. Trimming shortened V by 6 bases and J by 0 bases, and 11 bases separated the two germline ends. This CDR3 region has 13 residues. Germline V gene data show CDR1 as SQVTM and CDR2 as ANQGSEA. The CDR3 is CSVLTPSNYGYTF. CDR3 bases: TGCAGCGTGTTAACACCATCTAACTATGGCTACACCTTC.

This clonotype was counted between two and nine times. The rearrangement links TRBV7-3 to TRBJ2-1, with TRBD2 matching over 8 bases. The germline V gene has CDR1 SGHTA and CDR2 FQGTGA. The V gene end was trimmed by 1 base and the J gene end by 4 bases; junction bases not matched to a gene: 12. The CDR3 loop spans 18 amino acids. The CDR3 DNA reads TGTGCCAGCAGCTTAAGGGGACGGTCACTAGCGGTTTACAATGAGCAGTTCTTC. Protein: CASSLRGRSLAVYNEQFF.

Here the CDR3 reads CSASVWRGRTDTQYF. The CDR3 DNA reads as TGCAGTGCTAGTGTCTGGCGGGGGAGGACAGATACGCAGTATTTT. J is TRBJ2-3 and V is TRBV20-1; 7 bases align to TRBD2. CDR3 length: 15 amino acids. The germline CDR1 and CDR2 sequences are DFQATT and SNEGSKA (reference sequence). Trimming removed 3 bases from V and 3 bases from J; junction bases left unmatched: 9.

The genes are TRBV7-3 and TRBJ2-1; TRBD2 might be the D (6 bases). Germline V gene sequence: CDR1 SGHTA, CDR2 FQGTGA. The CDR3 runs to 13 residues. Trimming removed 5 bases from V and 4 bases from J, with 9 bases in between. The CDR3 reads CASSDGTYNEQFF. The CDR3 region has the DNA TGTGCCAGCAGCGACGGGACTTACAATGAGCAGTTCTTC.

The chain has TRBV7-2 and TRBJ1-4; D gene unclear. Trimming cost V 4 bases and J 0 bases, with 12 bases left between them. Germline values: CDR1 SGHTA, CDR2 FQGNSA. This CDR3 spans 16 amino acids. CDR3 amino acids: CASSSTAAATNEKLFF. The CDR3 bases are TGTGCCAGCAGCTCAACTGCTGCTGCAACTAATGAAAAACTGTTTTTT.

In its sample, this clonotype was seen a few times. The V and J genes are TRBV3-1 and TRBJ1-5; weak D call: TRBD1 (5 bases). Germline V gene sequence: CDR1 LGHDT, CDR2 YNNKEL (reference sequence). The CDR3 covers 19 residues. The V and J ends lost 0 bases and 2 bases respectively, with 20 bases between them. CDR3 loop: CASSQDRPGRIGRNQPQHF. In DNA, the CDR3 is TGTGCCAGCAGCCAAGATCGCCCGGGGCGAATTGGGCGCAATCAGCCCCAGCATTTT.

This clonotype was picked up a small number of times. This chain links TRBV20-1 with TRBJ1-2, with 7 bases fitting TRBD1. Germline CDR1 reads DFQATT; CDR2 reads SNEGSKA (reference sequence). The V gene end was trimmed by 0 bases and the J gene end by 3 bases; junction bases not matched to a gene: 7. This CDR3 spans 15 amino acids. This chain's CDR3 is CSARDTTGHDYGYTF. The CDR3 DNA reads as TGCAGTGCTAGAGACACGACAGGGCACGACTATGGCTACACCTTC.

This clonotype was counted once. The chain carries TRBV4-1 and TRBJ1-1; D may be TRBD1 (5 bases). The CDR3 loop spans 15 amino acids. The V and J ends lost 0 bases and 1 base respectively, with 9 bases between them. Germline-derived CDR1 and CDR2 are MGHRA and YSYEKL. The CDR3 sequence is CASSQEGAANTEAFF. CDR3 nucleotide sequence: TGCGCCAGCAGCCAAGAAGGGGCAGCGAACACTGAAGCTTTCTTT.

The V and J genes are TRBV7-9 and TRBJ2-1, with 7 positions matching TRBD2. CDR1 and CDR2 from the germline V gene are SEHNR and FQNEAQ (reference sequence). V lost 5 bases, J lost 1 base, and 8 bases stayed unmatched. The CDR3 covers 16 residues. The CDR3 DNA follows: TGTGCCAGCAGCCCCTCAGCGGGAACATCCTACAATGAGCAGTTCTTC. Amino acids: CASSPSAGTSYNEQFF.

The genes are TRBV7-8 and TRBJ2-2; 7 positions match TRBD1. The CDR3 loop spans 17 amino acids. CDR1 is SGHVS, CDR2 FQNEAQ, per germline. Trimming removed 0 bases from V and 4 bases from J; junction bases left unmatched: 8. CDR3 sequence reads: CASSLAATGLSTGELFF. The CDR3 DNA reads TGTGCCAGCAGCTTAGCGGCGACAGGGTTATCCACCGGGGAGCTGTTTTTT.

The V and J genes are TRBV24-1 and TRBJ2-5; 8 nucleotides line up with TRBD1. The V gene end was trimmed by 4 bases and the J gene end by 7 bases; junction bases not matched to a gene: 10. The CDR3 covers 15 residues. Per the germline V gene, CDR1 is KGHDR and CDR2 is SFDVKD. CDR3 sequence reads: CATSDPGQGTVTQYF. In DNA, the CDR3 is TGTGCCACCAGTGACCCTGGACAGGGTACTGTGACCCAGTACTTC.

The chain couples TRBV12-3 or TRBV12-4 to TRBJ2-5; 12 positions agree with TRBD1. Germline trimming cut 8 bases from V and 5 bases from J; bases unmatched to any gene: 3. The CDR3 contains 13 residues. The CDR3 loop is CASGTGGHETQYF. The CDR3 DNA reads as TGTGCCAGCGGGACAGGGGGCCACGAGACCCAGTACTTC.

CDR3 sequence: CASSQVFREGRGYGYTF. The CDR3 nucleotides are TGTGCCAGCAGCCAAGTGTTCCGGGAAGGCAGAGGGTATGGCTACACCTTC. This chain uses TRBV4-2 with TRBJ1-2; D is unresolved. Germline V gene sequence: CDR1 LGHNA, CDR2 YNFKEQ. The CDR3 loop spans 17 amino acids. Trimming pared 1 base from V and 5 bases from J, leaving 20 bases between.

Written as DNA, the CDR3 is TGTGCCTGGACTACCGGACAGGGGGATAACGGGGAGCTGTTTTTT. Residues: CAWTTGQGDNGELFF. The chain has TRBV30 and TRBJ2-2, with TRBD1 matching over 10 bases. V lost 4 bases and J lost 7; bases outside the gene matches: 9. The CDR3 has 15 amino acids. Germline V gene lookup returns CDR1 GTSNPN and CDR2 SVGIG (reference sequence).

The chain is built from TRBV4-1 and TRBJ2-1, with D unresolved. CDR1 is MGHRA, CDR2 YSYEKL, per germline. There are 14 residues in the CDR3. V lost 6 bases and J 0 bases, leaving 9 bases between the germline ends. The CDR3 loop is CASRFVPSYNEQFF. The CDR3 DNA reads TGCGCCAGCAGGTTTGTCCCCTCCTACAATGAGCAGTTCTTC.

A few counts support this clonotype. This chain joins TRBV29-1 and TRBJ1-2; D is perhaps TRBD1 (6 bases). Germline CDR1 is SQVTM and CDR2 is ANQGSEA. V dropped 1 base and J dropped 2 bases, with 11 bases sitting between them. CDR3 length: 14 residues. CDR3 sequence: CSVEGTDYNYGYTF. The CDR3 DNA follows: TGCAGCGTTGAAGGGACAGATTACAACTATGGCTACACCTTC.

This clonotype was observed a few times. The chain links TRBV7-2 to TRBJ1-6; D remains unclear. V was trimmed by 1 base and J by 0 bases, leaving 10 bases between them. This CDR3 has 17 residues. Per the germline V gene, CDR1 is SGHTA and CDR2 is FQGNSA. The CDR3 DNA follows: TGTGCCAGCAGCTTAGGAAGTCAGAACTCCTATAATTCACCCCTCCACTTT. Amino acids: CASSLGSQNSYNSPLHF.